The rows below give T cell receptor beta chains drawn from one sample of a study of beta chain features in type 1 diabetes. Produced via immunoSEQ multiplex PCR; TCRdb's table is partial and in-frame only. The sample yields 250,000 to 300,000 clones, under 8.5% seen once. Material for sequencing was central memory CD4+ T cells from blood. The receptors derive from a woman under 30 in good health. The CDR3 runs from the conserved cysteine through the conserved F or W. The D gene is left open where the match is weak. Part of the rows lack a size; the others show once, few, many or a class for expanded clones.

V: TRBV7-7
D: .
J: TRBJ2-1
size: many
CDR3: CASSPGQSVGNEQFF
DNA: TGTGCTAGCAGCCCCGGACAGTCCGTTGGCAATGAGCAGTTCTTC

V: TRBV4-1
D: .
J: TRBJ2-2
size: .
CDR3: CASSHQDLIVTGELFF
DNA: TGCGCCAGCAGCCACCAAGATCTTATTGTGACCGGGGAGCTGTTTTTT

V: TRBV27
D: .
J: TRBJ2-7
size: many
CDR3: CASRTGTGYEQYF
DNA: TGTGCCAGCCGAACAGGGACTGGCTACGAGCAGTACTTC

V: TRBV9
D: .
J: TRBJ2-1
size: many
CDR3: CASSATGQNEQFF
DNA: TGTGCCAGCAGCGCCACCGGGCAAAATGAGCAGTTCTTC

V: TRBV5-4
D: TRBD1
J: TRBJ1-4
size: many
CDR3: CASSMDREITNEKLFF
DNA: TGTGCCAGCAGCATGGACAGGGAGATTACTAATGAAAAACTGTTTTTT

V: TRBV11-2
D: .
J: TRBJ1-4
size: few
CDR3: CASSLGFGDEKLFF
DNA: TGTGCCAGCAGCTTAGGTTTTGGGGATGAAAAACTGTTTTTT

V: TRBV5-1
D: .
J: TRBJ1-5
size: .
CDR3: CASSFDSGSDQPQHF
DNA: TGCGCCAGCAGCTTCGATTCAGGGAGCGACCAGCCCCAGCATTTT

V: TRBV11-3
D: TRBD2
J: TRBJ2-1
size: few
CDR3: CASSPRTSGRVEQFF
DNA: TGTGCCAGCAGCCCCCGGACTAGCGGGAGGGTTGAGCAGTTCTTC

V: TRBV6-6
D: .
J: TRBJ1-5
size: .
CDR3: CASSPGLGNQPQHF
DNA: TGTGCCAGCAGTCCGGGGTTAGGCAATCAGCCCCAGCATTTT

V: TRBV5-6
D: TRBD1
J: TRBJ2-6
size: many
CDR3: CASSFPQGARGANVLTF
DNA: TGTGCCAGCAGCTTTCCACAGGGGGCGCGTGGGGCCAACGTCCTGACTTTC

V: TRBV2
D: TRBD1
J: TRBJ1-1
size: few
CDR3: CASNGQGNTEAFF
DNA: TGTGCCAGCAACGGACAGGGCAACACTGAAGCTTTCTTT

V: TRBV7-2
D: .
J: TRBJ2-5
size: .
CDR3: CASRPGWGETQYF
DNA: TGTGCCAGCAGACCGGGATGGGGAGAGACCCAGTACTTC

V: TRBV7-9
D: .
J: TRBJ1-5
size: few
CDR3: CASSLGPPEAAQHF
DNA: TGTGCCAGCAGCTTAGGCCCCCCGGAGGCAGCCCAGCATTTT